The clone carrying this T cell receptor beta chain showed up just once. Its antigen is unidentified. The sample is drawn from a study of CD8+ T cells in alopecia areata. Overall study context: Treatment comprised oral tofacitinib, 5 to 10 mg twice daily, in treated patients. Findings of the study overall: Clonality was higher in lesional than normal scalp, especially in alopecia totalis/universalis.

Treatment: oral pan-JAK inhibitor, 5-10 mg twice daily. The sorting of PBMCs gave CD4+ and CD8+ T cells. cDNA serving as the sequencing template came from extracted, reverse transcribed RNA. Clones were sequenced by immunoSEQ multiplex PCR, and TCRdb holds only the in-frame ones, with some missing. Of 100,000 to 140,000 clones listed, over 80% were seen once; the top ten hold over 20%. Germline loops: CDR1 SGHDT, CDR2 YYEEEE. Trimming shortened V by 0 bases and J by 3 bases, and 12 bases separated the two germline ends. This CDR3 is 15 amino acids long. The chain is built from TRBV5-6 and TRBJ1-1; D not resolved. This sample comprised CD8+ T cells sorted from blood, obtained at week 24, from a patient treated with tofacitinib. This TCR derives from a human donor with alopecia areata. The CDR3 is CASSLARELHTEAFF. The CDR3, as DNA: TGTGCCAGCAGCTTGGCGCGGGAGCTGCACACTGAAGCTTTCTTT.